This entry lists 30 T cell receptor beta chains sequenced from one sample in a study of beta chain features in type 1 diabetes. Expressed TCRB transcripts were sequenced because the isolated RNA had all been reverse transcribed beforehand. Using immunoSEQ multiplex PCR, the repertoire was profiled, and TCRdb retains in-frame clones only, with some absent. The profile covers hundreds of thousands of clones, with roughly 13% appearing a single time and 0.035% to 0.04% taken by the ten largest. The sequenced material came from naive CD4+ T cells from blood. These receptors originate from a man aged 25 to 40 in good health.

V gene TRBV19 combines with J gene TRBJ1-3; perhaps TRBD1 as D (5 bases). The V gene's germline CDR1 is LNHDA and CDR2 SQIVND (reference sequence). This CDR3 has 16 amino acids. V lost 4 bases, J lost 0 bases, and 13 bases lay in between. CDR3 nucleotides: TGTGCCAGTAGTAAATGGGACGGAGCCTCTGGAAACACCATATATTTT. This encodes CASSKWDGASGNTIYF.

The chain recombines TRBV7-2 with TRBJ1-3; D not resolved. CDR3 size: 16 residues. V lost 0 bases, J lost 0 bases, and 9 bases lay in between. Germline loops: CDR1 SGHTA, CDR2 FQGNSA. CDR3 residues: CASSLAQQSSGNTIYF. The CDR3 region has the DNA TGTGCCAGCAGCTTAGCGCAGCAGAGCTCTGGAAACACCATATATTTT. The complete variable domain, with remaining parts taken from reference TRBV7-2 and TRBJ1-3, reads GAGVSQSPSNKVTEKGKDVELRCDPISGHTALYWYRQSLGQGLEFLIYFQGNSAPDKSGLPSDRFSAERTGGSVSTLTIQRTQQEDSAVYLCASSLAQQSSGNTIYFGEGSWLTVV.

This chain links TRBV2 with TRBJ2-6; D remains ambiguous. V lost 4 bases, J lost 12 bases, and 13 bases lay in between. The CDR3 runs 13 residues. Germline assignment: CDR1 SNHLY and CDR2 FYNNEI. The CDR3 nucleotides read TGTGCCAGCAGTGGCAAGGCCACGGTCGTCCTGACTTTC. This sequence encodes CASSGKATVVLTF.

This clone appeared a few times. This sequence joins TRBV14 and TRBJ2-5; TRBD1 matches at 9 bases. The CDR3 has 13 residues. The germline gives CDR1 SGHDN, CDR2 FVKESK. Losses at the gene ends were 6 bases for V and 4 bases for J; bases not matched to a gene: 3. The CDR3 DNA follows: TGTGCCAGCAGTCGACAGGGGGGAGAGACCCAGTACTTC. This sequence encodes CASSRQGGETQYF.

In its sample, this clone was seen a few times. This chain connects TRBV6-5 to TRBJ1-4; possibly TRBD1 for D (6 bases). CDR3 length equals 13 residues. The germline V and J ends were trimmed by 5 bases and 5 bases, with 9 bases remaining between them. CDR1 is MNHEY, CDR2 SVGAGI, per germline. The CDR3 sequence is CASSRDRNEKLFF. The CDR3 bases are TGTGCCAGCAGTCGCGACAGGAATGAAAAACTGTTTTTT.

The table lists this clone with a few counts. The rearrangement uses TRBV4-2 and TRBJ2-3, with 7 positions matching TRBD2. The CDR3 extends over 15 amino acids. Trimming took 6 bases from V and 0 from J; bases not matched to a gene: 6. CDR1 is LGHNA and CDR2 is YNFKEQ in the germline V gene. CDR3 sequence (DNA): TGTGCCAGCAGGATTATAGCGGGTAGCACAGATACGCAGTATTTT. As protein: CASRIIAGSTDTQYF.

This sequence joins TRBV9 and TRBJ1-1; D is uncertain. The CDR3 has 15 residues. CDR1 and CDR2 from the germline V gene are SGDLS and YYNGEE. V dropped 1 base and J dropped 1 base, with 11 bases sitting between them. The CDR3 coding sequence is TGTGCCAGCAGCGTACAGGCTGGTACGAACACTGAAGCTTTCTTT. This sequence encodes CASSVQAGTNTEAFF.

The V call is TRBV4-3, the J call TRBJ2-3; 10 bases are shared with TRBD1. The V gene end was trimmed by 2 bases and the J gene end by 1 base; junction bases not matched to a gene: 3. This CDR3 contains 16 residues. Germline V lookup: CDR1 LGHNA, CDR2 YSLEER. CDR3 in amino acids: CASSQTGTGGTDTQYF. As DNA, the CDR3 is TGCGCCAGCAGCCAAACCGGGACAGGGGGCACAGATACGCAGTATTTT.

This clone occurred a few times. This chain connects TRBV7-9 to TRBJ2-7; D uncertain. The CDR3 loop spans 13 amino acids. V shed 3 bases and J shed 3 bases, with 9 bases lying between them. The germline V gene encodes CDR1 SEHNR and CDR2 FQNEAQ (reference sequence). The CDR3 protein is CASSFEAFYEQYF. CDR3 in DNA: TGTGCCAGCAGCTTCGAAGCATTCTACGAGCAGTACTTC. Filled out from reference TRBV7-9 and TRBJ2-7, the complete variable domain reads DTGVSQNPRHKITKRGQNVTFRCDPISEHNRLYWYRQTLGQGPEFLTYFQNEAQLEKSRLLSDRFSAERPKGSFSTLEIQRTEQGDSAMYLCASSFEAFYEQYFGPGTRLTVT.

The rearrangement joins TRBV27 to TRBJ2-3; D is ambiguous. CDR3 length: 12 residues. Trimming stripped 6 bases from V and 1 base from J, with 5 bases between. CDR1 is MNHEY, CDR2 SMNVEV, per germline (reference sequence). Here the CDR3 DNA reads TGTGCCAGCAGGGACGGCACAGATACGCAGTATTTT. Its protein product is CASRDGTDTQYF.

The chain's CDR3 is CASTSGQGNSPLHF. Written as DNA, the CDR3 is TGTGCCAGTACCTCGGGTCAGGGGAATTCACCCCTCCACTTT. The chain employs TRBV19 and TRBJ1-6; perhaps TRBD1 as D (6 bases). This CDR3 has 14 amino acids. Deletions cut 7 bases from V and 7 bases from J, with 14 bases between. Looked up from germline, CDR1 is LNHDA and CDR2 is SQIVND (reference sequence).

V and J are TRBV7-9 and TRBJ2-2, with D unclear. The V gene's germline CDR1 is SEHNR and CDR2 FQNEAQ (reference sequence). The ends were cut back, 1 base at V and 7 bases at J, with 13 bases in the middle. The CDR3 sequence is 15 residues long. The CDR3 DNA sequence: TGTGCCAGCAGCTTAGTCCGATCGGATCACGGGGAGCTGTTTTTT. Amino acid sequence: CASSLVRSDHGELFF. Complete variable domain (other parts from reference TRBV7-9 and TRBJ2-2): DTGVSQNPRHKITKRGQNVTFRCDPISEHNRLYWYRQTLGQGPEFLTYFQNEAQLEKSRLLSDRFSAERPKGSFSTLEIQRTEQGDSAMYLCASSLVRSDHGELFFGEGSRLTVL.

The rearrangement joins TRBV30 to TRBJ2-1; D not resolved. CDR3 size: 15 residues. Germline V gene sequence: CDR1 GTSNPN, CDR2 SVGIG (reference sequence). Trimming removed 4 bases from V and 0 bases from J, with 13 bases in between. Here the CDR3 reads CAWTKHVSSYNEQFF. CDR3 coding DNA: TGTGCCTGGACCAAACATGTCAGCTCCTACAATGAGCAGTTCTTC.

The sample holds a few counts of this clone. V and J are TRBV4-2 and TRBJ1-5, with D perhaps TRBD1 (5 bases). This CDR3 comprises 14 residues. Germline CDR1 LGHNA, CDR2 YNFKEQ. V shed 1 base and J shed 4 bases, with 8 bases lying between them. CDR3 nucleotide sequence: TGTGCCAGCAGCCAAGGACAGTGGAATCAGCCCCAGCATTTT. Translation gives CASSQGQWNQPQHF.

The chain is built from TRBV7-9 and TRBJ1-1, with a possible D match to TRBD1 (5 bases). The germline CDR1 and CDR2 sequences are SEHNR and FQNEAQ (reference sequence). V dropped 4 bases and J dropped 0 bases, with 12 bases sitting between them. The CDR3 sequence is 15 residues long. The chain's CDR3 is CASSSGQSMNTEAFF. The CDR3, as DNA: TGTGCCAGCAGCTCCGGACAAAGCATGAACACTGAAGCTTTCTTT. Full variable domain (outside the CDR3, taken from reference TRBV7-9 and TRBJ1-1): DTGVSQNPRHKITKRGQNVTFRCDPISEHNRLYWYRQTLGQGPEFLTYFQNEAQLEKSRLLSDRFSAERPKGSFSTLEIQRTEQGDSAMYLCASSSGQSMNTEAFFGQGTRLTVV.

The chain recombines TRBV15 with TRBJ2-3, with D possibly TRBD1 on 6 matching bases. V was pared by 1 base and J by 3 bases, with 11 bases between. Germline V gene data show CDR1 as LNHNV and CDR2 as YYDKDF (reference sequence). The CDR3 totals 15 residues. This chain's CDR3 is CATSRAGHRTDTQYF. CDR3 nucleotides: TGTGCCACCAGCAGAGCGGGACACAGAACAGATACGCAGTATTTT.

This clone turned up a few times. The V and J genes are TRBV27 and TRBJ2-6, with D unclear. Germline CDR1 and CDR2: MNHEY and SMNVEV (reference sequence). The CDR3 is 15 residues long. With 2 bases removed from V and 0 bases from J, the gap between germline ends came to 5 bases. The CDR3: CASSLLSSGANVLTF. Here the CDR3 DNA reads TGTGCCAGCAGTTTACTTTCCTCTGGGGCCAACGTCCTGACTTTC.

V gene TRBV7-2 combines with J gene TRBJ2-6; 7 positions match TRBD2. The germline V gene has CDR1 SGHTA and CDR2 FQGNSA. V lost 3 bases to trimming and J lost 2 bases; unmatched junction nucleotides: 1. This CDR3 is built from 15 residues. The CDR3 is CASSFAGAGANVLTF. CDR3 in DNA: TGTGCCAGCAGCTTTGCGGGGGCTGGGGCCAACGTCCTGACTTTC. The full variable domain, completed using reference TRBV7-2 and TRBJ2-6, is GAGVSQSPSNKVTEKGKDVELRCDPISGHTALYWYRQSLGQGLEFLIYFQGNSAPDKSGLPSDRFSAERTGGSVSTLTIQRTQQEDSAVYLCASSFAGAGANVLTFGAGSRLTVL.

The genes are TRBV7-2 and TRBJ2-7; 8 bases fit TRBD2. V lost 5 bases and J lost 3; bases outside the gene matches: 6. The germline V gene has CDR1 SGHTA and CDR2 FQGNSA. The CDR3 has 14 residues. The CDR3: CASSPTGGGYEQYF. Written as DNA, the CDR3 is TGTGCCAGCAGCCCCACGGGGGGGGGCTACGAGCAGTACTTC.

As DNA, the CDR3 is TGCGCCAGCAGCCGGGCGGGTCCGAACGAGCAGTACTTC. Protein product: CASSRAGPNEQYF. The V gene is TRBV10-2, the J gene TRBJ2-7, with a possible D match to TRBD2 (5 bases). Germline CDR1 and CDR2: WSHSY and SAAADI. V gave up 6 bases and J gave up 5 bases, with 14 bases separating them. The CDR3 has 13 amino acids.

This clone showed up just a few times. The CDR3 sequence is CASSVAPHTTEGYTF. The DNA of the CDR3 is TGTGCCAGCAGCGTAGCCCCCCATACTACGGAAGGCTACACCTTC. The chain employs TRBV9 and TRBJ1-2, with D uncertain. Germline assignment: CDR1 SGDLS and CDR2 YYNGEE. Trimming cost V 0 bases and J 8 bases, with 17 bases left between them. The length of the CDR3 is 15 residues.

This clone was seen a handful of times. V gene TRBV7-2 combines with J gene TRBJ1-2; the D is unclear. CDR3 length: 13 residues. Trimming removed 3 bases from V and 6 bases from J, with 11 bases in between. CDR1 and CDR2 from the germline V gene are SGHTA and FQGNSA. This chain's CDR3 is CASSFWRTNGYTF. The DNA for the CDR3 is TGTGCCAGCAGCTTTTGGAGGACTAATGGCTACACCTTC.

The V gene is TRBV7-9, the J gene TRBJ2-5; D gene ambiguous. Germline lookup yields CDR1 SEHNR and CDR2 FQNEAQ (reference sequence). The V gene lost 1 base and the J gene lost 1 base, with 7 bases spanning the gap. The CDR3 has 14 residues. The CDR3 DNA reads as TGTGCCAGCAGCTTAGTGCAGTTCCAAGAGACCCAGTACTTC. This gives the protein CASSLVQFQETQYF. Full variable domain (remainder filled in from reference TRBV7-9 and TRBJ2-5): DTGVSQNPRHKITKRGQNVTFRCDPISEHNRLYWYRQTLGQGPEFLTYFQNEAQLEKSRLLSDRFSAERPKGSFSTLEIQRTEQGDSAMYLCASSLVQFQETQYFGPGTRLLVL.

The chain recombines TRBV7-7 with TRBJ2-3, with D possibly matching TRBD1 (6 bases). V lost 5 bases and J lost 1, with 10 bases in between. The CDR3 totals 14 residues. CDR1 is SSHAT and CDR2 is FNYEAQ in the germline V gene (reference sequence). The CDR3 here is CASSRTAGTDTQYF. The CDR3 nucleotides are TGTGCCAGCAGCAGGACAGCCGGCACAGATACGCAGTATTTT.

A note on this clone: Being one base from a much bigger clone, this may be a read error. The chain is built from TRBV5-6 and TRBJ2-7; D remains unclear. This CDR3 is built from 11 residues. Per the germline V gene, CDR1 is SGHDT and CDR2 is YYEEEE. Trimming left V 4 bases short and J 3 bases short, with 5 bases between. The CDR3 DNA sequence: TGTGCCAGCAGCCAAGGCTACGAGCAGTACGTC. This encodes CASSQGYEQYV.

This clone was counted only a few times. The gene calls are TRBV10-2 and TRBJ2-7, with D possibly being TRBD1 (6 bases). This CDR3 is 14 amino acids long. Germline assignment: CDR1 WSHSY and CDR2 SAAADI. V was pared by 3 bases and J by 0 bases, with 9 bases between. The CDR3 bases are TGCGCCAGCAGTGATTCAGGGGACTCCTACGAGCAGTACTTC. It yields the protein CASSDSGDSYEQYF.

This clone was counted between two and nine times. The rearrangement joins TRBV7-9 to TRBJ2-7, with a weak D call TRBD1 (5 bases). Germline-derived CDR1 and CDR2 are SEHNR and FQNEAQ (reference sequence). This CDR3 has 17 amino acids. The V gene lost 5 bases and the J gene lost 7 bases, with 27 bases spanning the gap. The CDR3 region is CASSLSPRQNHAREQYF. In DNA, the CDR3 is TGTGCCAGCAGCCTCTCCCCGAGACAGAATCACGCAAGGGAGCAGTACTTC. The entire variable domain, with the rest obtained from reference TRBV7-9 and TRBJ2-7, is as follows: DTGVSQNPRHKITKRGQNVTFRCDPISEHNRLYWYRQTLGQGPEFLTYFQNEAQLEKSRLLSDRFSAERPKGSFSTLEIQRTEQGDSAMYLCASSLSPRQNHAREQYFGPGTRLTVT.

On this clone: The same CDR3 is also encoded by other DNA sequences in this sample. The chain uses TRBV9 and TRBJ2-1; 10 bases map to TRBD2. The V segment lost 0 bases and the J segment 4 bases; nucleotides outside the gene matches: 1. Germline V gene sequence: CDR1 SGDLS, CDR2 YYNGEE. The CDR3 is 15 amino acids. The CDR3, as DNA: TGTGCCAGCAGCGTAGTAGCGGGGGGATACAATGAGCAGTTCTTC. Amino acid sequence: CASSVVAGGYNEQFF.

The J gene is TRBJ2-1, the V gene TRBV4-2; D is uncertain. Germline CDR1 LGHNA, CDR2 YNFKEQ. The germline V and J ends were trimmed by 4 bases and 5 bases, with 3 bases remaining between them. CDR3 length equals 11 residues. DNA for the CDR3: TGTGCCAGCAGCCGGGACAATGAGCAGTTCTTC. This translates into CASSRDNEQFF.

The chain is built from TRBV4-3 and TRBJ2-5; 9 positions match TRBD2. This CDR3 contains 17 residues. Germline values: CDR1 LGHNA, CDR2 YSLEER. V was clipped by 3 bases and J by 7 bases; unmatched bases: 15. The CDR3: CASSQGNLAGSGRTQYF. In DNA form, the CDR3 reads TGCGCCAGCAGCCAGGGCAACCTAGCGGGGTCCGGTCGGACCCAGTACTTC.